Below, 22 T cell receptor beta chains from the same sample are listed, as sequenced in a study of somatic mutations in cytotoxic T cells in rheumatoid arthritis (dated by TCRdb to 2015 to 2018). The library was prepared using the immunoSEQ multiplex PCR assay. TCRdb took over this immuneACCESS table, retaining in-frame rearrangements with V and J assigned. Such tables are incomplete; in checked studies, under half of the missing clones stem from an unresolved V gene, and the remainder is unexplained. The sample includes around 20,000 clones, with about 83% observed a single time. The ten biggest clones cover around an eighth of the sample. The sequenced sample consisted of CD8+ T cells sorted from blood. The receptors originated from an adult with rheumatoid arthritis.

CDR3 in amino acids: CASSLSPGGGYTF. The CDR3 DNA reads TGTGCCAGCAGTCTAAGCCCAGGGGGCGGCTACACCTTC. The genes are TRBV27 and TRBJ1-2, with 8 positions matching TRBD1. Germline CDR1 and CDR2: MNHEY and SMNVEV (reference sequence). Trimming at V came to 5 bases and at J to 8 bases, leaving 7 bases not matched to a gene. The CDR3 totals 13 residues.

The genes are TRBV27 and TRBJ2-2; 8 bases map to TRBD1. This CDR3 region has 15 residues. Trimming removed 2 bases from V and 7 bases from J; junction bases left unmatched: 6. Germline CDR1 reads MNHEY; CDR2 reads SMNVEV (reference sequence). The CDR3 region is CASSLLIDRGGELFF. The CDR3 DNA is TGTGCCAGCAGTTTACTAATAGACAGGGGCGGGGAGCTGTTTTTT.

This clone was recorded only once. The CDR3 sequence is CASSHNAGNTEAFF. The CDR3 DNA reads as TGCGCCAGCAGCCATAACGCGGGTAACACTGAAGCTTTCTTT. V is TRBV4-1 and J is TRBJ1-1; D gene ambiguous. Per germline, CDR1 MGHRA and CDR2 YSYEKL. CDR3 length: 14 amino acids. Trimming took 3 bases from V and 2 from J, leaving 10 bases between them.

In this sample, this clone turned up a few times. This chain uses TRBV6-1 with TRBJ2-7; TRBD2 agrees at 13 bases. The junction had 1 base not matched to a gene; V was cut back by 1 base and J by 4 bases. Germline CDR1 is MNHNS and CDR2 is SASEGT. The CDR3 loop spans 15 amino acids. CDR3 nucleotides: TGTGCCAGCAGTGAAGGGACTAGCGGGAGTTACGAGCAGTACTTC. It codes for CASSEGTSGSYEQYF.

The rearrangement joins TRBV7-6 to TRBJ2-3; 8 positions match TRBD2. CDR1 is SGHVS, CDR2 FNYEAQ, per germline. This CDR3 spans 16 amino acids. After removal of 6 bases from V and 0 bases from J, the junction contained 8 bases not matched to a gene. In nucleotides, the CDR3 is TGTGCCAGCAGGCCCGCAGCGGGGGACAGCACAGATACGCAGTATTTT. It is translated as CASRPAAGDSTDTQYF. The full variable domain, its missing parts supplied by reference TRBV7-6 and TRBJ2-3, is GAGVSQSPRYKVTKRGQDVALRCDPISGHVSLYWYRQALGQGPEFLTYFNYEAQQDKSGLPNDRFSAERPEGSISTLTIQRTEQRDSAMYRCASRPAAGDSTDTQYFGPGTRLTVL.

This chain connects TRBV2 to TRBJ2-1, with D perhaps matching TRBD1 or TRBD2 (5 bases each). CDR3 length: 13 residues. The germline gives CDR1 SNHLY, CDR2 FYNNEI. Trimming cost V 3 bases and J 6 bases, with 9 bases left between them. CDR3 protein: CASSEGPANEQFF. CDR3 in DNA: TGTGCCAGCAGTGAGGGACCAGCCAATGAGCAGTTCTTC. Complete variable domain (other parts from reference TRBV2 and TRBJ2-1): EPEVTQTPSHQVTQMGQEVILRCVPISNHLYFYWYRQILGQKVEFLVSFYNNEISEKSEIFDDQFSVERPDGSNFTLKIRSTKLEDSAMYFCASSEGPANEQFFGPGTRLTVL.

The chain joins TRBV7-9 to TRBJ1-1, with no clear D. The CDR3 runs to 11 residues. From germline, CDR1 is SEHNR and CDR2 FQNEAQ (reference sequence). Trimming left V 5 bases short and J 6 bases short, with 7 bases between. CDR3 coding DNA: TGTGCCAGCAGCCTCAGCCCTGAAGCTTTCTTT. Residues: CASSLSPEAFF.

The table lists this clone with a count of one. The gene calls are TRBV20-1 and TRBJ1-2, with D uncertain. Trimming stripped 4 bases from V and 3 bases from J, with 6 bases between. CDR1 is DFQATT and CDR2 is SNEGSKA in the germline V gene (reference sequence). The CDR3 totals 11 residues. Written as DNA, the CDR3 is TGCAGTGCTAACAAGGACTATGGCTACACCTTC. Protein: CSANKDYGYTF.

This sequence joins TRBV7-6 and TRBJ2-2, with no clear D. V lost 5 bases and J 0 bases, leaving 7 bases between the germline ends. Per the germline V gene, CDR1 is SGHVS and CDR2 is FNYEAQ. The length of the CDR3 is 14 residues. The CDR3 loop is CASSPMANTGELFF. The CDR3 coding sequence is TGTGCCAGCAGCCCAATGGCGAACACCGGGGAGCTGTTTTTT.

Here the CDR3 reads CASKEGNSRRYTDTQYF. Written as DNA, the CDR3 is TGTGCCAGTAAAGAAGGAAACAGTAGGAGATACACAGATACGCAGTATTTT. The chain is built from TRBV2 and TRBJ2-3; D remains ambiguous. Trimming cost V 9 bases and J 2 bases, with 24 bases left between them. CDR1 and CDR2 (germline): SNHLY, FYNNEI. CDR3 length: 17 residues.

J is TRBJ2-1 and V is TRBV25-1; D ambiguous. The germline gives CDR1 MGHDK, CDR2 SYGVNS. V was cut by 6 bases and J by 3 bases, with 0 bases left in between. CDR3 length: 10 residues. The DNA for the CDR3 is TGTGCCAGCAGCTACAATGAGCAGTTCTTC. It codes for CASSYNEQFF.

The chain links TRBV7-9 to TRBJ2-7, with unresolved D. V lost 5 bases and J 2 bases, leaving 13 bases between the germline ends. Looked up from germline, CDR1 is SEHNR and CDR2 is FQNEAQ (reference sequence). The CDR3 spans 14 residues. DNA for the CDR3: TGTGCCAGCAGCCCCGCCGTGGTAACCTACGAGCAGTACTTC. Its translation is CASSPAVVTYEQYF. The whole variable domain, filled in from reference TRBV7-9 and TRBJ2-7, reads DTGVSQNPRHKITKRGQNVTFRCDPISEHNRLYWYRQTLGQGPEFLTYFQNEAQLEKSRLLSDRFSAERPKGSFSTLEIQRTEQGDSAMYLCASSPAVVTYEQYFGPGTRLTVT.

This clone was observed a single time. The chain recombines TRBV13 with TRBJ2-1, with D hard to call. The V gene's germline CDR1 is PRHDT and CDR2 FYEKMQ (reference sequence). CDR3 length: 13 amino acids. V dropped 5 bases and J dropped 4 bases, with 9 bases sitting between them. In DNA, the CDR3 is TGTGCCAGCAGCCCAGACGGATACAATGAGCAGTTCTTC. The encoded protein is CASSPDGYNEQFF.

The chain is built from TRBV28 and TRBJ2-7; D unclear. Germline loops: CDR1 MDHEN, CDR2 SYDVKM. The CDR3 extends over 13 amino acids. Deletions cut 3 bases from V and 7 bases from J, with 13 bases between. The chain's CDR3 is CASSFGPSEEQYF. The DNA for the CDR3 is TGTGCCAGCAGTTTTGGCCCCTCGGAGGAGCAGTACTTC.

CDR3 sequence reads: CASSSPGTDTQYF. The CDR3 DNA sequence: TGTGCCAGCAGCTCCCCCGGCACAGATACGCAGTATTTT. The V call is TRBV7-9, the J call TRBJ2-3; no firm D call. Trimming shortened V by 4 bases and J by 1 base, and 6 bases separated the two germline ends. Germline CDR1 is SEHNR and CDR2 is FQNEAQ (reference sequence). The CDR3 runs 13 residues.

The V gene is TRBV6-1, the J gene TRBJ2-2, with D unclear. This CDR3 region has 13 residues. CDR1 is MNHNS, CDR2 SASEGT, per germline. The V end was cut by 5 bases, the J end by 0 bases, with 4 bases between. CDR3 DNA: TGTGCCAGCAGTCTAACGAACACCGGGGAGCTGTTTTTT. Amino acid sequence: CASSLTNTGELFF.

V gene TRBV19 combines with J gene TRBJ2-1; tentative D call: TRBD2 (7 bases). CDR1 is LNHDA, CDR2 SQIVND, per germline (reference sequence). Trimming took off 1 base at V and 3 bases at J, with 10 bases between the two ends. The CDR3 extends over 15 amino acids. CDR3 in DNA: TGTGCCAGTAGTATAGTAGGGGGGGGCTACAATGAGCAGTTCTTC. It specifies CASSIVGGGYNEQFF.

CDR3 residues: CASSVKSGGHEQFF. CDR3 DNA sequence: TGTGCCAGCAGCGTAAAGTCGGGAGGGCATGAGCAGTTCTTC. This rearrangement joins TRBV9 to TRBJ2-1, with 8 bases fitting TRBD2. Germline V lookup: CDR1 SGDLS, CDR2 YYNGEE. The CDR3 totals 14 residues. V gave up 1 base and J gave up 8 bases; unmatched junction bases: 5.

The chain employs TRBV7-2 and TRBJ2-1; 10 bases are a match to TRBD2. With V trimmed by 2 bases and J by 7 bases, 8 bases remained unmatched. The CDR3 runs 16 residues. Germline V gene sequence: CDR1 SGHTA, CDR2 FQGNSA. CDR3 DNA sequence: TGTGCCAGCAGCTTATTGCTAGCGGGGGCAGGTAATGAGCAGTTCTTC. As protein: CASSLLLAGAGNEQFF. The whole variable domain, remainder taken from reference TRBV7-2 and TRBJ2-1, is GAGVSQSPSNKVTEKGKDVELRCDPISGHTALYWYRQSLGQGLEFLIYFQGNSAPDKSGLPSDRFSAERTGGSVSTLTIQRTQQEDSAVYLCASSLLLAGAGNEQFFGPGTRLTVL.

On this clone: Other DNA sequences in the sample encode the same CDR3. V and J are TRBV11-2 and TRBJ2-7; 7 bases match TRBD2. Germline values: CDR1 SGHAT, CDR2 FQNNGV. The V segment lost 5 bases and the J segment 6 bases; nucleotides outside the gene matches: 4. CDR3 length: 12 amino acids. In nucleotides, the CDR3 is TGTGCCAGCAGCCTGGGGGGGAGCGAGCAGTACGTC. This sequence encodes CASSLGGSEQYV.

This rearrangement joins TRBV27 to TRBJ1-2, with 9 bases that match TRBD1. V shed 6 bases, J shed 8 bases, and the junction held 7 bases outside the gene matches. CDR3 length: 13 amino acids. Germline V CDR1 and CDR2: MNHEY, SMNVEV (reference sequence). CDR3 loop: CASSPGTGNGYTF. The CDR3 DNA reads as TGTGCCAGCAGCCCTGGGACAGGGAACGGCTACACCTTC.

This clone was found a few times. The rearrangement uses TRBV9 and TRBJ2-7; 7 nucleotides line up with TRBD1. The V segment lost 3 bases and the J segment 0 bases; nucleotides outside the gene matches: 6. This CDR3 has 15 amino acids. Germline assignment: CDR1 SGDLS and CDR2 YYNGEE. CDR3 amino acids: CASSAGQVSSYEQYF. In nucleotides, the CDR3 is TGTGCCAGCAGCGCCGGACAGGTCAGCTCCTACGAGCAGTACTTC.